The sequence of this TCR beta chain was determined in a study of T-cell memory formation after mild COVID-19. Study background: Most TCR clusters belonged to a single donor.

Study conclusions and caveats: Cross-reactive memory apparently joined, as some responding clones appeared in pre-infection memory.

MiXCR, run by TCRdb on the 5' RACE reads, gives a single entry per CDR3 protein. Of roughly 600,000 distinct CDR3 sequences in the sample, around 17% were seen once. A note on this clonotype: No antigen is known for it.

Sequencing was carried out using PBMCs or a T cell subset sorted from them (not recorded which). The receptor's source is an adult woman who had mild COVID-19 (a few samples of this study predate the infection). Cell type and time point are not known.

The CDR3 DNA reads as TGTGCCAGCAGCCAAGATGGGCCCACACCAGGGAATCAGCCCCAGCATTTT. Amino acid sequence: CASSQDGPTPGNQPQHF. The chain couples TRBV3-1 to TRBJ1-5; D is possibly TRBD1 (5 bases). This CDR3 has 17 residues. Germline loops: CDR1 LGHDT, CDR2 YNNKEL (reference sequence). The germline V and J ends were trimmed by 0 bases and 4 bases, with 16 bases remaining between them.